This record looks at one T cell receptor (beta chain) sequence and its context. The record originates from a study of Ad26.COV2.S vaccination and SARS-CoV-2 variants. Study-wide background: The study gave Ad26.COV2.S intramuscularly, once or twice 56 days apart.

Treatment: approximately 18 received Ad26.COV2.S at low or high dose, single or two shots; about 5 received placebo; per-sample allocation not given. Sampling was done on day 63 after the first vaccine or placebo injection. Sequenced by immunoSEQ multiplex PCR; TCRdb stores in-frame clones only, minus some. Of hundreds of thousands of clones in the sample, roughly nine tenths are singletons; the top ten hold around 2.5%. V was pared by 3 bases and J by 7 bases, with 16 bases between. Germline-derived CDR1 and CDR2 are SGHRS and YFSETQ. This CDR3 spans 14 amino acids. Sequencing was performed on peripheral blood, taken in a trial of Ad26.COV2.S vaccine versus placebo. The V gene is TRBV5-1, the J gene TRBJ1-2, with D possibly TRBD1 on 5 matching bases. This TCR derives from a person between 18 and 65 years old who received the Ad26.COV2.S COVID-19 vaccine or a placebo. The CDR3 is CASSYSGSGPGYTF. DNA for the CDR3: TGCGCCAGCAGCTACTCCGGGTCGGGGCCTGGCTACACCTTC. The whole variable domain, remainder taken from reference TRBV5-1 and TRBJ1-2, is KAGVTQTPRYLIKTRGQQVTLSCSPISGHRSVSWYQQTPGQGLQFLFEYFSETQRNKGNFPGRFSGRQFSNSRSEMNVSTLELGDSALYLCASSYSGSGPGYTFGSGTRLTVV.